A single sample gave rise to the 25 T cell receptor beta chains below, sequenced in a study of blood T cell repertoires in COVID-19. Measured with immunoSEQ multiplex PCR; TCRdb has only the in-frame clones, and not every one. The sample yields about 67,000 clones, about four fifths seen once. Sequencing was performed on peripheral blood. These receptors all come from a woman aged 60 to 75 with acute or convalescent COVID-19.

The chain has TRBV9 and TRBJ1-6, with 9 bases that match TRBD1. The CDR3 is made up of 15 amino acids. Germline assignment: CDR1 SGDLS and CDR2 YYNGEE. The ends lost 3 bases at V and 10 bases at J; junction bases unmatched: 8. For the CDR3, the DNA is TGTGCCAGCAGCGCCGCGGGACAGGGAAACTCACCCCTCCACTTT. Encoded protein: CASSAAGQGNSPLHF.

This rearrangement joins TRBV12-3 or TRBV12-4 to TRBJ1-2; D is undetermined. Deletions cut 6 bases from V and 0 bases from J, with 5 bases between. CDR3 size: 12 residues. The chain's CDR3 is CASSPSNYGYTF. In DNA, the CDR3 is TGTGCCAGCAGCCCTTCTAACTATGGCTACACCTTC.

The CDR3 reads CASSDLPSSYNEQFF. The DNA of the CDR3 is TGTGCCAGCAGTGACTTACCGAGCTCCTACAATGAGCAGTTCTTC. The J gene is TRBJ2-1, the V gene TRBV6-4; D not resolved. The V and J ends lost 1 base and 0 bases respectively, with 7 bases between them. Germline CDR1 MRHNA, CDR2 SNTAGT. The CDR3 is 15 amino acids.

The CDR3 DNA reads as TGTGCCAGCAGCTTAGGCAGGGGTAACACTGAAGCTTTCTTT. It is translated as CASSLGRGNTEAFF. The chain carries TRBV7-8 and TRBJ1-1, with D perhaps matching TRBD1 (6 bases). The CDR3 has 14 residues. CDR1 and CDR2 (germline): SGHVS, FQNEAQ. Trimming shortened V by 1 base and J by 2 bases, and 8 bases separated the two germline ends.

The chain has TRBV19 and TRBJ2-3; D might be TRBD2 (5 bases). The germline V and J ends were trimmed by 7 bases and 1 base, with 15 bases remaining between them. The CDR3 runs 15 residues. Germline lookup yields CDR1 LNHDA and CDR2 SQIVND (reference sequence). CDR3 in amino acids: CASTQEASRTDTQYF. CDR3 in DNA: TGTGCCAGTACCCAGGAGGCTAGCCGCACAGATACGCAGTATTTT.

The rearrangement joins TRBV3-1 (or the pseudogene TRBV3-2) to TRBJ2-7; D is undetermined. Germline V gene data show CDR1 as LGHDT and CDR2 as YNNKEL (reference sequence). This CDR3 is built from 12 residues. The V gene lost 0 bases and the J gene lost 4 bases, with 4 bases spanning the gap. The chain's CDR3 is CASSQEQYEQYF. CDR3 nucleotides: TGTGCCAGCAGCCAAGAACAATACGAGCAGTACTTC.

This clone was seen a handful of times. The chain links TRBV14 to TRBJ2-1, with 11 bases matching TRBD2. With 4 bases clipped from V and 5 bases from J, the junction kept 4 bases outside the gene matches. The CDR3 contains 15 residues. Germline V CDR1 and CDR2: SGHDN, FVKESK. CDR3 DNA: TGTGCCAGCAGCCCTAGCGGGGGGTCCCACAATGAGCAGTTCTTC. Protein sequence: CASSPSGGSHNEQFF.

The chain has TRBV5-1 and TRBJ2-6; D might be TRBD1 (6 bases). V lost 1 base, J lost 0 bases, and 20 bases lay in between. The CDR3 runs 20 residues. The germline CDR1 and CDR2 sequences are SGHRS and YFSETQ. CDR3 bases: TGCGCCAGCAGCTTGATGGTGTCAGGGGACCGAAACTCTGGGGCCAACGTCCTGACTTTC. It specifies CASSLMVSGDRNSGANVLTF.

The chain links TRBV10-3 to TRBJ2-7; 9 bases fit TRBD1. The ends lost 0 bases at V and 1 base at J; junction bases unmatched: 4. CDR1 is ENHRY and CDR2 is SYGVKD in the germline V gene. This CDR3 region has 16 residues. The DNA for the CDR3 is TGTGCCATCAGTGAGTCCCGCGGACAGGGGTCCTACGAGCAGTACTTC. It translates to CAISESRGQGSYEQYF.

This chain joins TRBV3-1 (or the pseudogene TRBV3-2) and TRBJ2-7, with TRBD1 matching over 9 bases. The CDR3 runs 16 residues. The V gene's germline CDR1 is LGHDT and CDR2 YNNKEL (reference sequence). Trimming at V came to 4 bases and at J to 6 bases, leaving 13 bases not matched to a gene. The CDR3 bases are TGTGCCAGCAGCCCTCCAAAGGGGACAGGGAACCCCGAGCAGTACTTC. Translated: CASSPPKGTGNPEQYF.

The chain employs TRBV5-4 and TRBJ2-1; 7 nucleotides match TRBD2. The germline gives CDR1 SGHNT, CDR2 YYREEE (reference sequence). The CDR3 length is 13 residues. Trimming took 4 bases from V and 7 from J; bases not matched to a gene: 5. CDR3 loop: CASSVQGGNEQFF. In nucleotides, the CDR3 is TGTGCCAGCAGCGTCCAGGGAGGGAATGAGCAGTTCTTC. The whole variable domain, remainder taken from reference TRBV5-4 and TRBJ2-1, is ETGVTQSPTHLIKTRGQQVTLRCSSQSGHNTVSWYQQALGQGPQFIFQYYREEENGRGNFPPRFSGLQFPNYSSELNVNALELDDSALYLCASSVQGGNEQFFGPGTRLTVL.

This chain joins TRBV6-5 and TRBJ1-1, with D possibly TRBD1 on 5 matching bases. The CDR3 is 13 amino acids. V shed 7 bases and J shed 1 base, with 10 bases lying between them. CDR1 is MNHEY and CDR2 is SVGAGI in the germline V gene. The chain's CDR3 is CASTLTENTEAFF. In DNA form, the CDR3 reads TGTGCCAGCACCTTGACAGAGAACACTGAAGCTTTCTTT.

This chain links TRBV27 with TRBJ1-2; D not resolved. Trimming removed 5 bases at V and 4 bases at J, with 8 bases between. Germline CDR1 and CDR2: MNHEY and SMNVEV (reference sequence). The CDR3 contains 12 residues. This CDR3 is CASSTRVYGYTF. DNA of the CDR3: TGTGCCAGCAGTACCCGGGTCTATGGCTACACCTTC.

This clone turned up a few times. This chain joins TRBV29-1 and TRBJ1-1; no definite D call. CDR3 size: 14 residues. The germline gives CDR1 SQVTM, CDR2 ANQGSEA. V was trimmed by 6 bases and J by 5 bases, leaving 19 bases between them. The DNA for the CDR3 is TGCAGCGTGTCGAGAGGAGGTGCCCTTACTGAAGCTTTCTTT. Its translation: CSVSRGGALTEAFF.

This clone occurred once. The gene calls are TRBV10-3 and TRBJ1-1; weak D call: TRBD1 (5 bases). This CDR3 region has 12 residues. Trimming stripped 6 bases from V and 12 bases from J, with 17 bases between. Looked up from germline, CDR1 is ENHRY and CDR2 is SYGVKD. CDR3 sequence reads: CAIRGEGGKTFF. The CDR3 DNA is TGTGCCATCAGGGGGGAGGGTGGAAAAACTTTCTTT.

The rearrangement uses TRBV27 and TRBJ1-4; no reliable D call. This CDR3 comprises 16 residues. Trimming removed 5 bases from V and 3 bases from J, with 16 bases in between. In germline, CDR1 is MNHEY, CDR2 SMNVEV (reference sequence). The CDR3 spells CASSPGYSPSNEKLFF. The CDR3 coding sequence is TGTGCCAGCAGTCCAGGCTACAGTCCTTCTAATGAAAAACTGTTTTTT.

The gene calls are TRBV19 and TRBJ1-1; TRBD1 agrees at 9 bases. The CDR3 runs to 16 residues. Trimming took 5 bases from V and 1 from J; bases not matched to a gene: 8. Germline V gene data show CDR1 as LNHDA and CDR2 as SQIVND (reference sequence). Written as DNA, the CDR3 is TGTGCCAGTAGTTCCGCCGGGACAGGGAGGAACACTGAAGCTTTCTTT. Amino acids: CASSSAGTGRNTEAFF.

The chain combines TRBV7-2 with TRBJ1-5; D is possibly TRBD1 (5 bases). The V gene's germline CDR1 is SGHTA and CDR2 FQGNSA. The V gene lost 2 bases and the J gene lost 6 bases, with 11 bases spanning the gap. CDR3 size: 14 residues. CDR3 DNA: TGTGCCAGCAGCTTACGCCAGGGCTCTCAGCCCCAGCATTTT. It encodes CASSLRQGSQPQHF. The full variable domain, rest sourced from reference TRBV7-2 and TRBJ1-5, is GAGVSQSPSNKVTEKGKDVELRCDPISGHTALYWYRQSLGQGLEFLIYFQGNSAPDKSGLPSDRFSAERTGGSVSTLTIQRTQQEDSAVYLCASSLRQGSQPQHFGDGTRLSIL.

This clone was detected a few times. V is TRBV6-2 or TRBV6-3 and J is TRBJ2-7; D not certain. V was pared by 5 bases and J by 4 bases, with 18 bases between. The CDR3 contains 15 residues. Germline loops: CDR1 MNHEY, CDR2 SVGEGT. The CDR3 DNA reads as TGTGCCAGCAGTCAATTGGCGACGGGTCGATACGAGCAGTACTTC. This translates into CASSQLATGRYEQYF.

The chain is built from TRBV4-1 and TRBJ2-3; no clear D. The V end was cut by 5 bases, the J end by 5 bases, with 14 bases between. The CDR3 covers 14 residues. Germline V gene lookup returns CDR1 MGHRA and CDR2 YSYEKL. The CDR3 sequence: CASSNLPSLDTQYF. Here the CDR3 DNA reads TGCGCCAGCAGCAATCTCCCGAGCTTAGATACGCAGTATTTT.

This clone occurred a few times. The CDR3 DNA reads TGTGCCAGCAGTTATCCTTCAGCGGGGGACGAGCAGTACTTC. Translating gives CASSYPSAGDEQYF. The rearrangement joins TRBV5-4 to TRBJ2-7, with 8 bases fitting TRBD2. Germline CDR1 and CDR2: SGHNT and YYREEE (reference sequence). The ends lost 5 bases at V and 5 bases at J; junction bases unmatched: 9. CDR3 size: 14 residues.

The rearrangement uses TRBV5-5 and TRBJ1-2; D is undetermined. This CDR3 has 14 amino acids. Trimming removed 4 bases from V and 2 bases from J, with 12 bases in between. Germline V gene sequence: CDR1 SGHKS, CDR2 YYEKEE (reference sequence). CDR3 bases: TGTGCCAGCAGCGAGGAGCCGGGGAACTATGGCTACACCTTC. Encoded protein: CASSEEPGNYGYTF.

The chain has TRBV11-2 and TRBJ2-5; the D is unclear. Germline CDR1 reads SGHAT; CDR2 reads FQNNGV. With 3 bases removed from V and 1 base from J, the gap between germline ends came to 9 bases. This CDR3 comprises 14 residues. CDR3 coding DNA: TGTGCCAGCAGCTTTGCACAGCCCCAAGAGACCCAGTACTTC. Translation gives CASSFAQPQETQYF.

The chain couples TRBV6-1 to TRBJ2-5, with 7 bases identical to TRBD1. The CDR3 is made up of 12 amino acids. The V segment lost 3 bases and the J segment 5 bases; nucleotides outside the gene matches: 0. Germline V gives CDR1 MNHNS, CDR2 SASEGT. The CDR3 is CASSDRGETQYF. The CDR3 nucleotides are TGTGCCAGCAGTGACAGGGGGGAGACCCAGTACTTC.

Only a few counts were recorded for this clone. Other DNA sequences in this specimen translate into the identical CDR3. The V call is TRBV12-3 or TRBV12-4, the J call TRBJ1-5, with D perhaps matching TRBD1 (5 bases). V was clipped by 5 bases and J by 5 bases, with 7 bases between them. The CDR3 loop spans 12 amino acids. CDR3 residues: CASSTGYQPQHF. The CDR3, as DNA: TGTGCCAGCAGTACAGGTTATCAGCCCCAGCATTTT.